This TCR beta chain is from a study of blood T cell repertoires in COVID-19. In the study overall: COVID-19 samples collected from the United States, Italy and Spain covered acute and convalescent phases. T cells, B-cell-depleted T cells, or PBMCs supplied cDNA or gDNA.

J gave up 6 bases and V 4 bases, and 10 bases lay outside the gene matches. From germline, CDR1 is SGHVS and CDR2 FQNEAQ. This CDR3 has 15 amino acids. Sequenced by immunoSEQ multiplex PCR; TCRdb stores in-frame clones only, minus some. The sample has roughly 150,000 clones, around 80% seen once. The V and J genes are TRBV7-8 and TRBJ1-1; 8 nucleotides line up with TRBD1. This TCR came from a man in his sixties with active or convalescent COVID-19. Sequencing was performed on peripheral blood. CDR3 DNA sequence: TGTGCCAGCAGCTCTGGACAGGGATCGGTAGCTGAAGCTTTCTTT. This codes for CASSSGQGSVAEAFF.